These 24 T cell receptor beta chains share one sample of origin, sequenced in a study of vaccination and CD4 T cells after COVID-19. The sample's treatment: roughly nine-day PBMC culture with coronavirus spike peptide pools or control peptides (ViraFEST assay). These TCRs' antigens remain unknown. The Oncomine TCR Beta short-read assay was what sequenced the DNA obtained from cultured CD4+ T cells. TCRdb analysed the PCR reads with MiXCR anew, one entry per CDR3 protein. The table shows about 20,000 distinct CDR3 sequences, with 67% occurring only once. Sequencing was done on a sample of CD4+ T cells from blood, cultured in vitro. The receptor set was obtained from a human donor who had recovered from COVID-19.

The chain is built from TRBV20-1 and TRBJ1-2; D is possibly TRBD1 (6 bases). Germline lookup yields CDR1 DFQATT and CDR2 SNEGSKA (reference sequence). The CDR3 loop spans 17 amino acids. Trimming removed 6 bases at V and 0 bases at J, with 23 bases between. The DNA for the CDR3 is TGCAGTGCCCCGAGGCCCTTCGACAGGACGACTAACTATGGCTACACCTTC. Amino acids: CSAPRPFDRTTNYGYTF.

V gene TRBV7-8 combines with J gene TRBJ1-1; TRBD1 aligns across 7 bases. This CDR3 region has 15 residues. CDR1 SGHVS and CDR2 FQNEAQ come from the germline V gene. Unmatched junction bases numbered 5, after V lost 4 bases and J lost 0 bases. The CDR3 DNA reads TGTGCCAGCAGCTACACCGGGACAGTGAACACTGAAGCTTTCTTT. This encodes CASSYTGTVNTEAFF.

This clonotype was counted once. The chain carries TRBV6-2 or TRBV6-3 and TRBJ1-1; 7 bases line up with TRBD1. Germline CDR1 and CDR2: MNHEY and SVGEGT. The ends lost 5 bases at V and 2 bases at J; junction bases unmatched: 11. The CDR3 is 16 residues long. DNA of the CDR3: TGTGCCAGCAGTCGCGACAGGGTCCCCCTAAACACTGAAGCTTTCTTT. It specifies CASSRDRVPLNTEAFF.

This clonotype was counted between two and nine times. This chain connects TRBV20-1 to TRBJ1-1; D not certain. This CDR3 is built from 16 residues. V lost 2 bases and J 11 bases, leaving 27 bases between the germline ends. Looked up from germline, CDR1 is DFQATT and CDR2 is SNEGSKA (reference sequence). The CDR3 protein is CSARRTIRDLREIAFF. The CDR3 DNA follows: TGCAGTGCTAGAAGAACGATTAGGGATTTACGAGAAATCGCTTTCTTT.

The V call is TRBV7-2, the J call TRBJ1-6, with D maybe TRBD1 (6 bases). The CDR3 has 16 residues. Germline CDR1 reads SGHTA; CDR2 reads FQGNSA. Trimming removed 2 bases at V and 7 bases at J, with 15 bases between. In DNA, the CDR3 is TGTGCCAGCAGCTTAAAAAGGGGGTTTCGGAATTCACCCCTCCACTTT. This sequence encodes CASSLKRGFRNSPLHF.

The chain uses TRBV7-9 and TRBJ2-6; unclear D gene. Germline CDR1 reads SEHNR; CDR2 reads FQNEAQ (reference sequence). This CDR3 is 16 amino acids long. Trimming left V 5 bases short and J 0 bases short, with 11 bases between. The CDR3 region is CASSIWSGSGANVLTF. The CDR3 DNA reads TGTGCCAGCAGCATCTGGTCCGGCTCTGGGGCCAACGTCCTGACTTTC.

This clonotype has a single count. J is TRBJ1-1 and V is TRBV6-1; D is uncertain. V dropped 1 base and J dropped 3 bases, with 9 bases sitting between them. The V gene's germline CDR1 is MNHNS and CDR2 SASEGT. The CDR3 sequence is 14 residues long. The CDR3 DNA sequence: TGTGCCAGCAGTGAAGATCTGGTTGACACTGAAGCTTTCTTT. This translates into CASSEDLVDTEAFF.

A few counts support this clonotype. The V and J genes are TRBV20-1 and TRBJ2-5; the match to TRBD2 covers 11 bases. The CDR3 is 15 residues long. The ends lost 3 bases at V and 2 bases at J; junction bases unmatched: 5. Germline V lookup: CDR1 DFQATT, CDR2 SNEGSKA (reference sequence). DNA for the CDR3: TGCAGTGCTAGGGCGGTAGCGGGAGGGCAAGAGACCCAGTACTTC. This encodes CSARAVAGGQETQYF.

This clonotype showed up just once. The J gene is TRBJ2-7, the V gene TRBV20-1; D not certain. The CDR3 spans 11 residues. V dropped 6 bases and J dropped 2 bases, with 8 bases sitting between them. Germline-derived CDR1 and CDR2 are DFQATT and SNEGSKA (reference sequence). CDR3 sequence (DNA): TGCAGTGCAACAAGGACCTACGAGCAGTACTTC. It codes for CSATRTYEQYF.

The gene calls are TRBV24-1 and TRBJ1-2; 7 nucleotides align to TRBD1. The CDR3 sequence is 13 residues long. Germline assignment: CDR1 KGHDR and CDR2 SFDVKD. V shed 7 bases and J 4 bases; nucleotides not matched to a gene: 5. The CDR3 spells CATRDRDSYGYTF. CDR3 nucleotide sequence: TGTGCCACCAGAGACCGGGACAGCTATGGCTACACCTTC.

The V gene is TRBV27, the J gene TRBJ2-3; D is tentatively TRBD1 or TRBD2 (5 bases each). The CDR3 runs 17 residues. V lost 5 bases to trimming and J lost 3 bases, with 21 bases between them. Germline-derived CDR1 and CDR2 are MNHEY and SMNVEV (reference sequence). The chain's CDR3 is CASSPPKGRGSTDTQYF. The CDR3 nucleotides are TGTGCCAGCAGTCCCCCAAAGGGGCGAGGGAGTACAGATACGCAGTATTTT.

The chain recombines TRBV6-2 or TRBV6-3 with TRBJ1-5, with no clear D. Trimming left V 1 base short and J 1 base short, with 5 bases between. CDR3 size: 14 residues. Per germline, CDR1 MNHEY and CDR2 SVGEGT. CDR3 residues: CASSYLGSNQPQHF. DNA for the CDR3: TGTGCCAGCAGTTACTTGGGGAGCAATCAGCCCCAGCATTTT.

V usage is TRBV7-2 and J usage is TRBJ1-5; D remains unclear. Trimming left V 1 base short and J 7 bases short, with 11 bases between. The CDR3 extends over 14 amino acids. CDR1 is SGHTA and CDR2 is FQGNSA in the germline V gene. CDR3 region: CASSLVGVGQPQHF. The CDR3 DNA is TGTGCCAGCAGCTTAGTCGGGGTAGGGCAGCCCCAGCATTTT.

This chain connects TRBV12-3 or TRBV12-4 to TRBJ2-1; possible D gene TRBD1, 6 bases. V gave up 4 bases and J gave up 7 bases, with 26 bases separating them. The CDR3 is 18 residues long. This chain's CDR3 is CASSSGVSGQGRRNEQFF. CDR3 sequence (DNA): TGTGCCAGCAGTTCAGGGGTGAGTGGGCAGGGCAGGAGAAATGAGCAGTTCTTC.

The rearrangement uses TRBV9 and TRBJ2-3; 10 nucleotides match TRBD2. The germline CDR1 and CDR2 sequences are SGDLS and YYNGEE. After removal of 3 bases from V and 3 bases from J, the junction contained 1 base not matched to a gene. CDR3 length: 14 amino acids. The CDR3 here is CASSDSGRTDTQYF. The DNA of the CDR3 is TGTGCCAGCAGCGATAGCGGGAGGACAGATACGCAGTATTTT.

This rearrangement joins TRBV30 to TRBJ1-5; D is perhaps TRBD1 (6 bases). CDR3 length: 16 amino acids. Per the germline V gene, CDR1 is GTSNPN and CDR2 is SVGIG (reference sequence). Trimming took off 0 bases at V and 3 bases at J, with 15 bases between the two ends. Here the CDR3 DNA reads TGTGCCTGGAGTGTACCACAGGGACACTTCAATCAGCCCCAGCATTTT. Translated, it gives CAWSVPQGHFNQPQHF.

J is TRBJ2-7 and V is TRBV11-2; 7 positions agree with TRBD1. The CDR3 loop spans 15 amino acids. Trimming removed 4 bases from V and 4 bases from J; junction bases left unmatched: 10. Germline CDR1 SGHAT, CDR2 FQNNGV. The CDR3, as DNA: TGTGCCAGCAGCTCCGGGAACAGGGGTCTGTACGAGCAGTACTTC. It encodes CASSSGNRGLYEQYF.

The genes are TRBV2 and TRBJ2-3; 10 bases fit TRBD1. V shed 8 bases, J shed 8 bases, and the junction held 13 bases outside the gene matches. CDR3 length equals 15 residues. The germline V gene has CDR1 SNHLY and CDR2 FYNNEI. For the CDR3, the DNA is TGTGCCAGCCTGGGACAGGGGATTAGGGGAGGTACGCAGTATTTT. Encoded protein: CASLGQGIRGGTQYF. The whole variable domain, remainder taken from reference TRBV2 and TRBJ2-3, is EPEVTQTPSHQVTQMGQEVILRCVPISNHLYFYWYRQILGQKVEFLVSFYNNEISEKSEIFDDQFSVERPDGSNFTLKIRSTKLEDSAMYFCASLGQGIRGGTQYFGPGTRLTVL.

V gene TRBV12-3 or TRBV12-4 combines with J gene TRBJ1-5; weak D call: TRBD1 (6 bases). The CDR3 runs to 16 residues. The germline V and J ends were trimmed by 6 bases and 0 bases, with 15 bases remaining between them. The CDR3 here is CASSSSGGPSNQPQHF. The CDR3 bases are TGTGCCAGCAGCTCCTCGGGGGGGCCTAGCAATCAGCCCCAGCATTTT.

The V call is TRBV19, the J call TRBJ2-2; 9 bases align to TRBD2. V shed 1 base and J 5 bases; nucleotides not matched to a gene: 11. CDR3 length equals 18 residues. Germline-derived CDR1 and CDR2 are LNHDA and SQIVND (reference sequence). CDR3 in DNA: TGTGCCAGTAGTATAGTAGGGATTAGCGGGAGACTGACCGGGGAGCTGTTTTTT. It translates to CASSIVGISGRLTGELFF.

The chain recombines TRBV20-1 with TRBJ2-3; D is unresolved. Germline loops: CDR1 DFQATT, CDR2 SNEGSKA (reference sequence). The CDR3 contains 13 residues. Trimming cost V 1 base and J 2 bases, with 7 bases left between them. Written as DNA, the CDR3 is TGCAGTGCTAGAGTACCCAACACAGATACGCAGTATTTT. It codes for CSARVPNTDTQYF.

The rearrangement uses TRBV7-2 and TRBJ2-6; D unclear. Trimming shortened V by 6 bases and J by 2 bases, and 11 bases separated the two germline ends. Germline CDR1 reads SGHTA; CDR2 reads FQGNSA. The CDR3 extends over 15 amino acids. As DNA, the CDR3 is TGTGCCAGCAGTTTCCTGGGTGCTGGGGCCAACGTCCTGACTTTC. Translated, it gives CASSFLGAGANVLTF.

The V and J genes are TRBV11-3 and TRBJ2-1; 11 nucleotides match TRBD2. The CDR3 extends over 16 amino acids. The germline gives CDR1 SGHNT, CDR2 YENEEA. After removal of 5 bases from V and 5 bases from J, the junction contained 8 bases not matched to a gene. The CDR3 DNA reads TGTGCCAGCAGCACATCCACGACTAGCGGGGACAATGAGCAGTTCTTC. It codes for CASSTSTTSGDNEQFF.

The chain is built from TRBV30 and TRBJ2-6; 13 bases agree with TRBD2. The germline V gene encodes CDR1 GTSNPN and CDR2 SVGIG (reference sequence). CDR3 size: 22 residues. V dropped 8 bases and J dropped 0; count of bases not matched to a gene: 22. The chain's CDR3 is CALDPFGTSGDTDSSGANVLTF. The CDR3 DNA is TGTGCCCTGGACCCCTTCGGGACTAGCGGGGACACCGACAGCTCTGGGGCCAACGTCCTGACTTTC.